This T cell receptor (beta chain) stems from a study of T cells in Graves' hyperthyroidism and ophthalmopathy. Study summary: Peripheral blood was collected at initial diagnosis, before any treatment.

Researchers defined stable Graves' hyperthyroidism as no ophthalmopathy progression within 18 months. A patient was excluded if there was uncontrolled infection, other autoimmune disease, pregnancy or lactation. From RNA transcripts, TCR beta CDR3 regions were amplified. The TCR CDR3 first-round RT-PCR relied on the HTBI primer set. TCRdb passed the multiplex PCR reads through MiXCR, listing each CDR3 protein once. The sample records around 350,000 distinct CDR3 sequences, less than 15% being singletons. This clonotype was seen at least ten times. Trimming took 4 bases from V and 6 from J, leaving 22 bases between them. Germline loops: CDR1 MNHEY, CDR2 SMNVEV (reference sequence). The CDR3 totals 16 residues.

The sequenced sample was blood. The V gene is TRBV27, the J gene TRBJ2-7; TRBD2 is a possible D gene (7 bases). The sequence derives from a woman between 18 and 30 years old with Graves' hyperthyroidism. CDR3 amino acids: CASSSNWGGRFSEQYF. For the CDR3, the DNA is TGTGCCAGCAGTTCCAACTGGGGGGGCCGCTTCTCCGAGCAGTACTTC.